These 28 T cell receptor beta chains were all obtained from the same sample, sequenced in a study of T-cell memory formation after mild COVID-19. MiXCR, applied by TCRdb to the 5' RACE reads, yields one record per CDR3 protein. The data show 300,000 to 400,000 distinct CDR3 sequences, with roughly 13% seen just once and 20% to 25% held by the top ten. The sequenced material came from PBMCs or a T cell subset sorted from them (not recorded which). Source of these receptors: a man younger than 30 who had mild COVID-19 (a few samples of this study predate the infection). Cell type and time point are not known.

This clonotype was recorded a few times. The V and J genes are TRBV5-1 and TRBJ1-4; the match to TRBD1 covers 8 bases. The CDR3 runs to 14 residues. CDR1 is SGHRS and CDR2 is YFSETQ in the germline V gene. J lost 11 bases, V lost 0 bases, and 6 bases had no gene match. CDR3 in amino acids: CASSLGDRGDKLFF. As DNA, the CDR3 is TGCGCCAGCAGCTTGGGTGACAGGGGAGACAAACTGTTTTTT.

CDR3 bases: TGTGCCAGCAGTTTAGAATCCTATGCTTACAATGAGCAGTTCTTC. Its translation is CASSLESYAYNEQFF. The chain couples TRBV28 to TRBJ2-1; D uncertain. In germline, CDR1 is MDHEN, CDR2 SYDVKM. The CDR3 contains 15 residues. The V end lost 2 bases, the J end lost 4 bases, and 12 bases lay between the germline ends.

The genes are TRBV3-1 and TRBJ1-5, with TRBD1 as a possible D gene (5 bases). V lost 1 base, J lost 5 bases, and 12 bases lay in between. This CDR3 is 15 amino acids long. Looked up from germline, CDR1 is LGHDT and CDR2 is YNNKEL (reference sequence). This CDR3 reads CASSQGGGADQPQHF. CDR3 nucleotide sequence: TGTGCCAGCAGCCAAGGAGGAGGGGCCGATCAGCCCCAGCATTTT.

Written as DNA, the CDR3 is TGTGCCAGCAGTGTTGAGCCGGGCGGGGAGCAGTACTTC. Its translation is CASSVEPGGEQYF. The chain joins TRBV6-4 to TRBJ2-7, with D perhaps TRBD2 (5 bases). The CDR3 has 13 residues. Trimming stripped 4 bases from V and 7 bases from J, with 14 bases between. The germline V gene encodes CDR1 MRHNA and CDR2 SNTAGT.

CDR3 DNA: TGTGCCAGCAGTCGACTAGCGGGGGGCCGAGACACAGATACGCAGTATTTT. The encoded protein is CASSRLAGGRDTDTQYF. The chain combines TRBV6-4 with TRBJ2-3, with TRBD2 identical over 13 bases. Germline loops: CDR1 MRHNA, CDR2 SNTAGT. The V and J ends lost 5 bases and 2 bases, in that order; junction bases with no gene match: 7. This CDR3 is built from 17 residues.

This clonotype was counted a few times. The gene calls are TRBV7-2 and TRBJ1-2; D possibly corresponds to TRBD1 (5 bases). Trimming took off 5 bases at V and 10 bases at J, with 20 bases between the two ends. Germline CDR1 reads SGHTA; CDR2 reads FQGNSA. The CDR3 covers 14 residues. CDR3 nucleotide sequence: TGTGCCAGCAGCACCCGGGACCGATCTAATGTCTACACCTTC. Its translation: CASSTRDRSNVYTF.

V is TRBV12-3 or TRBV12-4 and J is TRBJ2-3; the D is unclear. CDR3 length equals 16 residues. Trimming took off 1 base at V and 6 bases at J, with 17 bases between the two ends. In DNA, the CDR3 is TGTGCCAGCAGTTTAGGGCAGGATCCCCTCTTCGATACGCAGTATTTT. Protein: CASSLGQDPLFDTQYF.

This clonotype came up a few times. J is TRBJ2-7 and V is TRBV4-1, with D unresolved. Germline lookup yields CDR1 MGHRA and CDR2 YSYEKL. The CDR3 covers 15 residues. Trimming shortened V by 1 base and J by 0 bases, and 10 bases separated the two germline ends. CDR3 in amino acids: CASSQVYGFSYEQYF. Written as DNA, the CDR3 is TGCGCCAGCAGCCAAGTTTACGGCTTCTCCTACGAGCAGTACTTC.

This chain connects TRBV4-2 to TRBJ2-6; D may be TRBD1 (6 bases). V lost 8 bases and J lost 3, with 11 bases in between. Germline V gene lookup returns CDR1 LGHNA and CDR2 YNFKEQ. This CDR3 has 14 residues. CDR3 in amino acids: CASATGFGANVLTF. In DNA, the CDR3 is TGTGCCAGCGCAACAGGGTTTGGGGCCAACGTCCTGACTTTC.

This clonotype turned up a few times. The CDR3 here is CASSLRGRGDTQYF. As DNA, the CDR3 is TGTGCCAGCAGCTTAAGGGGGCGAGGAGATACGCAGTATTTT. This sequence joins TRBV7-2 and TRBJ2-3, with 7 positions matching TRBD1. The CDR3 totals 14 residues. CDR1 and CDR2 from the germline V gene are SGHTA and FQGNSA. J was trimmed by 5 bases and V by 2 bases; bases with no gene match: 4.

The rearrangement uses TRBV11-1 and TRBJ2-3, with D maybe TRBD2 (5 bases). The CDR3 contains 14 residues. CDR1 SGHAT and CDR2 FQDESV come from the germline V gene (reference sequence). V lost 2 bases and J lost 2, with 8 bases in between. CDR3 loop: CASSLQRFTDTQYF. DNA for the CDR3: TGTGCCAGCAGCTTACAGCGGTTCACAGATACGCAGTATTTT.

This clonotype came up a few times. The CDR3 DNA sequence: TGTGCCAGCAGCTTTGGGACAGCCAAAAACATTCAGTACTTC. This sequence encodes CASSFGTAKNIQYF. The chain recombines TRBV5-4 with TRBJ2-4; possibly TRBD1 or TRBD2 for D (5 bases each). Germline CDR1 SGHNT, CDR2 YYREEE (reference sequence). CDR3 length: 14 amino acids. V shed 2 bases and J shed 0 bases, with 6 bases lying between them.

The V call is TRBV7-8, the J call TRBJ1-6; D might be TRBD1 (6 bases). The CDR3 sequence is 15 residues long. V dropped 3 bases and J dropped 7 bases, with 13 bases sitting between them. From germline, CDR1 is SGHVS and CDR2 FQNEAQ. For the CDR3, the DNA is TGTGCCAGCAGCTTCCGCCAGGGGTTCAATTCACCCCTCCACTTT. Translation gives CASSFRQGFNSPLHF.

This chain joins TRBV7-9 and TRBJ2-7, with D hard to call. CDR1 and CDR2 (germline): SEHNR, FQNEAQ (reference sequence). This CDR3 has 13 residues. Trimming removed 3 bases from V and 0 bases from J, with 6 bases in between. CDR3 sequence (DNA): TGTGCCAGCAGCTTCGACAACTCCTACGAGCAGTACGTC. It is translated as CASSFDNSYEQYV.

This clonotype was counted a few times. This rearrangement joins TRBV28 to TRBJ2-7; D uncertain. The germline CDR1 and CDR2 sequences are MDHEN and SYDVKM. The length of the CDR3 is 10 residues. V lost 6 bases and J 7 bases, leaving 7 bases between the germline ends. The CDR3 spells CASRAKEQYV. The DNA of the CDR3 is TGTGCCAGCAGGGCGAAGGAGCAGTACGTC.

The chain combines TRBV5-8 with TRBJ2-3; 10 bases fit TRBD2. Germline CDR1 and CDR2: SGHTS and YDEGEE. The CDR3 extends over 16 amino acids. V was clipped by 3 bases and J by 0 bases; unmatched bases: 4. In nucleotides, the CDR3 is TGTGCCAGCAGCTCTCTAGCGGGGGCGAGCACAGATACGCAGTATTTT. Amino acids: CASSSLAGASTDTQYF.

This clonotype was seen ten or more times. The V call is TRBV27, the J call TRBJ2-5; 7 bases fit TRBD1. V lost 6 bases, J lost 2 bases, and 3 bases stayed unmatched. Germline V gene sequence: CDR1 MNHEY, CDR2 SMNVEV (reference sequence). This CDR3 is built from 13 residues. The DNA for the CDR3 is TGTGCCAGCAGGCGACAGGGACAAGAGACCCAGTACTTC. Translation: CASRRQGQETQYF.

The gene calls are TRBV6-2 or TRBV6-3 and TRBJ1-2, with D hard to call. CDR3 length equals 14 residues. Germline V gives CDR1 MNHEY, CDR2 SVGEGT. Trimming removed 5 bases from V and 3 bases from J, with 13 bases in between. The CDR3 reads CASSDHKFDYGYTF. The DNA for the CDR3 is TGTGCCAGCAGTGACCATAAGTTCGACTATGGCTACACCTTC.

This clonotype was counted many times. This sequence joins TRBV7-2 and TRBJ2-7, with D maybe TRBD1 (5 bases). The V gene lost 2 bases and the J gene lost 1 base, with 6 bases spanning the gap. Germline loops: CDR1 SGHTA, CDR2 FQGNSA. The CDR3 consists of 13 residues. The DNA of the CDR3 is TGTGCCAGCAGCTTAAGGGGTTCCTACGAGCAGTACGTC. It encodes CASSLRGSYEQYV.

This chain links TRBV5-1 with TRBJ1-2; D possibly corresponds to TRBD1 (6 bases). This CDR3 comprises 14 residues. Germline CDR1 is SGHRS and CDR2 is YFSETQ. The V end lost 4 bases, the J end lost 6 bases, and 16 bases lay between the germline ends. CDR3 DNA: TGCGCCAGCAGCCCAATACAGGGTTTAAATGGCTACACCTTC. It is translated as CASSPIQGLNGYTF.

This clonotype was observed at least ten times. The V and J genes are TRBV7-6 and TRBJ1-2, with 7 bases matching TRBD1. Trimming removed 1 base from V and 6 bases from J; junction bases left unmatched: 2. Germline-derived CDR1 and CDR2 are SGHVS and FNYEAQ. The CDR3 runs to 13 residues. CDR3 DNA: TGTGCCAGCAGCTTAGGACAGGGTAATGGCTACACCTTC. Amino acid sequence: CASSLGQGNGYTF.

There are many counts of this clonotype. The chain employs TRBV7-2 and TRBJ2-5; 8 nucleotides agree with TRBD1. Germline loops: CDR1 SGHTA, CDR2 FQGNSA. Losses at the gene ends were 1 base for V and 1 base for J; bases not matched to a gene: 2. This CDR3 is 15 amino acids long. The CDR3 region has the DNA TGTGCCAGCAGCTTAGGGACAGGGTCCCAAGAGACCCAGTACTTC. Its protein product is CASSLGTGSQETQYF.

This chain uses TRBV11-2 with TRBJ1-2, with 7 bases lining up with TRBD1. Per germline, CDR1 SGHAT and CDR2 FQNNGV. The CDR3 is made up of 14 amino acids. The V and J ends lost 6 bases and 2 bases, in that order; junction bases with no gene match: 6. CDR3 residues: CASRRTGVNYGYTF. DNA of the CDR3: TGTGCCAGCAGAAGAACAGGGGTGAACTATGGCTACACCTTC.

V gene TRBV12-3 or TRBV12-4 combines with J gene TRBJ1-1; tentatively, D is TRBD1 (5 bases). V dropped 7 bases and J dropped 1 base, with 10 bases sitting between them. The CDR3 has 13 amino acids. The CDR3 nucleotides are TGTGCCAGCAAACGTGGGGGGAACACTGAAGCTTTCTTT. This translates into CASKRGGNTEAFF.

This clonotype showed up many times. This sequence joins TRBV29-1 and TRBJ1-5; tentatively, D is TRBD1 (5 bases). The CDR3 runs to 12 residues. The V gene lost 5 bases and the J gene lost 4 bases, with 9 bases spanning the gap. CDR1 and CDR2 from the germline V gene are SQVTM and ANQGSEA. As DNA, the CDR3 is TGCAGCGTTCAGGGTGAAAATCAGCCCCAGCATTTT. It translates to CSVQGENQPQHF.

This clonotype was observed many times. V and J are TRBV9 and TRBJ2-3; TRBD2 might be the D (6 bases). The CDR3 is 18 residues long. Germline CDR1 SGDLS, CDR2 YYNGEE. The V end was cut by 3 bases, the J end by 5 bases, with 25 bases between. The CDR3 nucleotides are TGTGCCAGCAGCGGCCTCCCTGGACTAAAAATGCCGGGAGATACGCAGTATTTT. Translated, it gives CASSGLPGLKMPGDTQYF.

Note on this clonotype: At one boundary the junction diverges from the germline segment, which might be a read error. J is TRBJ2-3 and V is TRBV19, with a possible D match to TRBD2 (5 bases). The CDR3 totals 12 residues. Germline CDR1 is LNHDA and CDR2 is SQIVND (reference sequence). The CDR3 is CASSLPMGVLDF. In DNA, the CDR3 is TGTGCCAGTAGTCTCCCAATGGGTGTACTAGATTTT.

The V and J genes are TRBV5-1 and TRBJ2-5, with 11 bases identical to TRBD2. CDR1 and CDR2 (germline): SGHRS, YFSETQ. The trim removed 1 base at V and 5 bases at J, leaving 4 bases unmatched. The CDR3 contains 15 residues. For the CDR3, the DNA is TGCGCCAGCAGCTTGACTAGCGGGAGAGGGGAGACCCAGTACTTC. It is translated as CASSLTSGRGETQYF.